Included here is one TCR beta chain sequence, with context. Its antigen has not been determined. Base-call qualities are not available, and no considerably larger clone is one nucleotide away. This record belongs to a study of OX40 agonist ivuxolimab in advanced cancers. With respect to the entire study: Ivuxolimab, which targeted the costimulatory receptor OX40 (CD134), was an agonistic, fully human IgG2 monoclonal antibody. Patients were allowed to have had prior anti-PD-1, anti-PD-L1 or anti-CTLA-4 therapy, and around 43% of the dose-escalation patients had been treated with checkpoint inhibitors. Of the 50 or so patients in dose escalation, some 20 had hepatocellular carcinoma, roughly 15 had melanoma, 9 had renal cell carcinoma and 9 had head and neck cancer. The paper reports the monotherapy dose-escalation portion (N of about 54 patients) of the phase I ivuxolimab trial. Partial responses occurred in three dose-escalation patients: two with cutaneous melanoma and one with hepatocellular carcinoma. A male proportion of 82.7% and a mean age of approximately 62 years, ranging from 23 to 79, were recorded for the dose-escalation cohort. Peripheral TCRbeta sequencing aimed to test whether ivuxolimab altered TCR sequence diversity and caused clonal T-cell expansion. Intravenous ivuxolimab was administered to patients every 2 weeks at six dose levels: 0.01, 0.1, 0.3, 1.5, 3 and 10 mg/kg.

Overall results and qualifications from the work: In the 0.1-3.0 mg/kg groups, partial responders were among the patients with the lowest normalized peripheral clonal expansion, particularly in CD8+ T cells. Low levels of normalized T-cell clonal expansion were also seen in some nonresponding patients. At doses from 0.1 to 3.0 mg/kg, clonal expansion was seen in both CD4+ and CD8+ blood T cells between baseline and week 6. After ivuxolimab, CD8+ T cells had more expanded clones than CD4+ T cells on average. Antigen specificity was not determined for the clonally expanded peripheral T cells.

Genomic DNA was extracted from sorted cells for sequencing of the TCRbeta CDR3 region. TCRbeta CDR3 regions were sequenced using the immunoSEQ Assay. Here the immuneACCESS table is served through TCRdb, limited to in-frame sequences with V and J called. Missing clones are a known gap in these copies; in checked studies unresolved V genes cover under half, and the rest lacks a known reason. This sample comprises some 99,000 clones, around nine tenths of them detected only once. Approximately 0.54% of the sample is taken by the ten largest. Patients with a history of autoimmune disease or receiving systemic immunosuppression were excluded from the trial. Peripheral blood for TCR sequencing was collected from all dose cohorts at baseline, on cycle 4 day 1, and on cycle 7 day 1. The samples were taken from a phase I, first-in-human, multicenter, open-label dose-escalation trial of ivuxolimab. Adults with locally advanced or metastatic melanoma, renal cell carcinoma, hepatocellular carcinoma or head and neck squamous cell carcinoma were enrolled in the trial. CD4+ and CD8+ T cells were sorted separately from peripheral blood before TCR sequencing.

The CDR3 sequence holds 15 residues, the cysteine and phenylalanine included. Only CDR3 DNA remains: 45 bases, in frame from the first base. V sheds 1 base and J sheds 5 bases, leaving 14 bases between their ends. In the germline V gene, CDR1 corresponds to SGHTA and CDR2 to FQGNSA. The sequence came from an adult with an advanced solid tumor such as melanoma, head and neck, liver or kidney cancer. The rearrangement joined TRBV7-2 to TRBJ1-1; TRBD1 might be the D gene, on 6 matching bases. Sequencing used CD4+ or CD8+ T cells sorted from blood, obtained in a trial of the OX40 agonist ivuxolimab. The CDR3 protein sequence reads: CASSLGFGGTTEAFF. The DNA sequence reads TGTGCCAGCAGCTTAGGTTTTGGGGGGACAACTGAAGCTTTCTTT. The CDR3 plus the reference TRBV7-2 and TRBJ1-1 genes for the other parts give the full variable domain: GAGVSQSPSNKVTEKGKDVELRCDPISGHTALYWYRQSLGQGLEFLIYFQGNSAPDKSGLPSDRFSAERTGGSVSTLTIQRTQQEDSAVYLCASSLGFGGTTEAFFGQGTRLTVV.